This T cell receptor (beta chain) emerged from a study of Ad26.COV2.S vaccination and SARS-CoV-2 variants. Study conclusions and caveats: Breadth, reportedly substantial, characterized the spike-specific CD8+ and CD4+ T cell responses after vaccination.

Treatment defined: some 20 received Ad26.COV2.S at low or high dose, single or two shots; roughly 5 received placebo; per-sample allocation not given. Each sample was drawn 63 days after the first injection (of vaccine or placebo). Worth noting for this clone: Its antigen is as yet unknown.

Clones were read by immunoSEQ multiplex PCR, and TCRdb kept only the in-frame ones, dropping some. Altogether around 380,000 clones are present, around nine tenths being singletons, with the ten largest covering approximately 3.7%. Deletions cut 4 bases from V and 6 bases from J, with 14 bases between. Germline V lookup: CDR1 SGHTS, CDR2 YDEGEE. The CDR3 contains 14 residues. The sequencing here drew on peripheral blood, taken in a trial of Ad26.COV2.S vaccine versus placebo. This TCR was recovered from a person between 18 and 65 years old who received the Ad26.COV2.S COVID-19 vaccine or a placebo. The J gene is TRBJ2-1, the V gene TRBV5-8, with D possibly TRBD1 on 5 matching bases. The DNA of the CDR3 is TGTGCCAGCAGCGAGGATTGGGGCCTCAATGAGCAGTTCTTC. Its translation is CASSEDWGLNEQFF. The complete variable domain, with remaining parts taken from reference TRBV5-8 and TRBJ2-1, reads EAGVTQSPTHLIKTRGQQATLRCSPISGHTSVYWYQQALGLGLQFLLWYDEGEERNRGNFPPRFSGRQFPNYSSELNVNALELEDSALYLCASSEDWGLNEQFFGPGTRLTVL.